This T cell receptor beta chain came from a study of blood T cell repertoires in COVID-19. As processed by the authors: Cell counts per sample came from amplifying reference gene primers. Assay: immunoSEQ multiplex PCR; the TCRdb copy retains only in-frame clones and omits some. V and J calls and clone size come straight from that table; D and trimming were deduced from the DNA. Of about 230,000 clones listed, 80% to 90% are singletons. This clone was picked up one time. This CDR3 has 15 residues. Trimming shortened V by 3 bases and J by 2 bases, and 11 bases separated the two germline ends. Germline-derived CDR1 and CDR2 are DFQATT and SNEGSKA (reference sequence).

The source is a man aged 40-55 years who had recovered from COVID-19. The sample consisted of peripheral blood. J is TRBJ2-6 and V is TRBV20-1; D remains ambiguous. The CDR3 nucleotides are TGCAGTGCTAGTATGAGTCTTCCTGGGGCCAACGTCCTGACTTTC. It is translated as CSASMSLPGANVLTF.